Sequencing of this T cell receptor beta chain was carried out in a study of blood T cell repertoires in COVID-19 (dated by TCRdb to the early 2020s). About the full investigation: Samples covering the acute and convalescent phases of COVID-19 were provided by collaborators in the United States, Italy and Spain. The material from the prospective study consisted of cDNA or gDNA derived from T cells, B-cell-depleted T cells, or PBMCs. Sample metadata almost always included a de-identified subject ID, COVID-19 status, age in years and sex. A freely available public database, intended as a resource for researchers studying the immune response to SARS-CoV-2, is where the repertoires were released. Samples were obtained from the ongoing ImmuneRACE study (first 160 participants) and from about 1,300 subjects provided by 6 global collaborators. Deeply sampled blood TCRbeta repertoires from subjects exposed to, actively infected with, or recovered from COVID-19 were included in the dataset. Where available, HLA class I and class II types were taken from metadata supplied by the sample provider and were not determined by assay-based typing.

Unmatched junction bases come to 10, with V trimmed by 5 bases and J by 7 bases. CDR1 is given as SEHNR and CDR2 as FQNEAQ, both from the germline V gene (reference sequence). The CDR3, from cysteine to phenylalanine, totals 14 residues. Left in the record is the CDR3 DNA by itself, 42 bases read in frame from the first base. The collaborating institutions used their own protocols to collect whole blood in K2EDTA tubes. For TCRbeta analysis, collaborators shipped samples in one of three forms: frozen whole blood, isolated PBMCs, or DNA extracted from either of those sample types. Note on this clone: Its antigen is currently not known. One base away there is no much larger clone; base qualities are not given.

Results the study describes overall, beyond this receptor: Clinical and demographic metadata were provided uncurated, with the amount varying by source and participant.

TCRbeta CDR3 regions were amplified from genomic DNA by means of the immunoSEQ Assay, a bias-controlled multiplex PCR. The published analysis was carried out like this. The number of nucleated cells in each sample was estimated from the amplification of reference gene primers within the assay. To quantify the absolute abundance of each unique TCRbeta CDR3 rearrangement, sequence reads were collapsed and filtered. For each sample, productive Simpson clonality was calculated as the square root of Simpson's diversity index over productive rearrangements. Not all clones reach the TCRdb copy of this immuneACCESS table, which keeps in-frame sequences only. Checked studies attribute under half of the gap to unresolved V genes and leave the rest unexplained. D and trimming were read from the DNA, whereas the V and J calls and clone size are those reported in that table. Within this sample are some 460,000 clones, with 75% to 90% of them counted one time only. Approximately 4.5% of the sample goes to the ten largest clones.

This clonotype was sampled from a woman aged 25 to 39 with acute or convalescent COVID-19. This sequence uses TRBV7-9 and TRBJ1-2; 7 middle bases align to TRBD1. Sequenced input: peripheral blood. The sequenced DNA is TGTGCCAGCAGCCACCTACAGGGGCGCGTTGGCTACACCTTC. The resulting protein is CASSHLQGRVGYTF. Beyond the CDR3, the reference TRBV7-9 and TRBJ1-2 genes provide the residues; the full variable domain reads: DTGVSQNPRHKITKRGQNVTFRCDPISEHNRLYWYRQTLGQGPEFLTYFQNEAQLEKSRLLSDRFSAERPKGSFSTLEIQRTEQGDSAMYLCASSHLQGRVGYTFGSGTRLTVV.